This T cell receptor beta chain was profiled in a study of CD8 T cells in Susac syndrome (dated by TCRdb to the late 2010s). With respect to the entire study: Repertoire sequencing was used to test whether CD8+ T cell activation and differentiation in Susac syndrome was antigen driven. The clonality of the CD8+ T cell repertoire was compared across some eleven healthy donors, roughly 14 Susac syndrome patients and around 16 multiple sclerosis patients.

The germline V gene (reference sequence) sets CDR1 to DFQATT and CDR2 to SNEGSKA. V and J are truncated by 0 bases and 2 bases respectively, leaving an intervening sequence of 11 bases. Counted from cysteine to phenylalanine, this CDR3 has 15 amino acids. Solely the CDR3 DNA is kept, with 45 bases framed from the first base. High-throughput TCR beta sequencing profiled peripheral blood CD8+ and CD4+ T cells from healthy donors, Susac syndrome patients and multiple sclerosis patients. The healthy donors served as controls matched for age and sex. Bulk CD8+ and CD4+ T cells were purified magnetically by negative isolation, whereas CD8+ TEMRA cells were enriched by FACS. Blood was collected in EDTA tubes and processed within 24 hours, with PBMCs isolated through density gradient centrifugation. PBMCs destined for TCR sequencing were cryopreserved in liquid nitrogen and later thawed in a 37 °C water bath. Purity of sorted or isolated CD4+, CD8+ and CD8+ TEMRA cells was at least 90%.

RNA was extracted with the RNeasy kit and roughly 0.5 to 1 ug was reverse transcribed using random hexamers. The immunoSEQ multiplex PCR assay, covering 54 Vbeta and 13 Jbeta segments, was used to amplify TCR beta CDR3 regions. PCR amplification bias was corrected by using a synthetic template baseline for primer optimization and computational correction. Regarding the original processing steps: Reads were assigned to V, D and J genes according to IMGT and analyzed in immunoSEQ Analyzer, with only productive sequences retained. To calculate clonality, Shannon entropy was normalized by log2 of the number of productive unique sequences and then subtracted from one. Public and private clones were assessed among the 100 most prevalent clones of each patient and control. A clone was defined as Susac-specific if it was absent from the healthy and MS cohorts, from 950 to 1,300 published viral clones and from other ImmuneACCESS disease sequences. The public sequencing data were trimmed at Q25 with fastp and processed into clonotypes with MiXCR by TCRdb, which kept only in-frame beta chains. Entries that share a CDR3 protein sequence are merged under the most common genes and DNA. V and J calls and clone size were set by TCRdb, not the authors. The sample table records around 150,000 distinct CDR3 sequences; nearly 95% of these occur just once. The ten largest make up approximately 0.3% of the sample.

As to this clonotype: The specificity of this receptor is unknown. Base qualities are not recorded, but no much larger clone differs from it by a single base.

What the work shows at the level of the full study, not this receptor alone: The number of individuals in the TCR sequencing and HLA analysis was recognized as being relatively small.

The clonotype was recovered from a human donor in good health. Specimen: CD8+ T cells from PBMCs. Here the chain combines TRBV20-1 and TRBJ2-1; the D segment could be TRBD2, given 6 matching bases. The CDR3 protein: CSARDLGGPYNEQFF. The sequenced DNA: TGCAGTGCTAGAGATCTGGGAGGCCCCTACAATGAGCAGTTCTTC.